This T cell receptor (beta chain) appears in the sequencing data of a study of identical twins (dated by TCRdb to 2016 to 2017). Broadly, across the study: The study deep-sequenced TCR alpha and beta repertoires from monozygotic twins, unrelated adults of various ages and cord blood to test whether fetal clonotypes persist. Replicate twin experiments were performed at different times using different library preparation protocols to rule out contamination.

All donors were healthy Caucasians. Three pairs of female monozygotic twins, all aged about 18 to 30 years, were included in the twin cohort. Peripheral blood mononuclear cells were the source from which RNA for the TCR libraries was isolated. The CDR3 numbers 15 residues from cysteine through phenylalanine. Only the CDR3 part of the read is kept: 45 bases, read in frame from the first base. V and J lose 0 bases and 8 bases, and a span of 16 bases separates them. For CDR1 and CDR2, the germline V gene lists SGHDN and FVKESK. The table lists this clonotype with many counts. Its recognized antigen is unknown. No clone much larger than this one lies a single base away; base qualities are absent. The library was made by 5' RACE. TCRdb shows the sequencer as Illumina HiSeq 2000. A universal primer binding site was introduced by template switching, and a unique molecular identifier was present in the final cDNA, enabling accurate counting of TCR cDNA molecules. First-strand cDNA for TCR alpha and beta chains was synthesized from specific primers in the conserved constant-segment region. Each cDNA library was double barcoded, with a SMART-Mk sample barcode plus Illumina barcodes, to control for contamination. Two successive PCR steps introduced TruSeq adapter sequences along with Illumina sample barcodes. TCR alpha and beta cDNA libraries were sequenced on the Illumina HiSeq platform with custom primers. The original methods were these. MiGEC processed the raw reads to extract unique molecular identifiers, while MiXCR was used to determine the CDR3 positions. Recombination models were inferred per individual with the repgenHMM and IGoR tools using an EM algorithm. The tcR package in R was used for shared clonotype analysis, with sharing normalized by the product of cloneset sizes. To study raw recombination without the effects of thymic and clonal selection, out-of-frame nonproductive sequences were analyzed. The public sequencing data were trimmed at Q25 with fastp and processed into clonotypes with MiXCR by TCRdb, which kept only in-frame beta chains. Entries that share a CDR3 protein sequence are merged under the most common genes and DNA. TCRdb's processing, not the authors', yielded these V and J calls. In this sample the table shows fewer than 650,000 distinct CDR3 sequences, roughly 9.5% of which occur a single time. The top ten constitute around 3% of the sample.

Broader findings and caveats from the paper: Recombination models systematically underestimated out-of-frame TCR alpha sharing in monozygotic twins but agreed with sharing between unrelated individuals. Because the same donors could not be followed over many years, conclusions were based on cross-sectional statistical analysis. Invariant T cells such as MAIT and iNKT could partly confound zero-insertion analyses, though diverse VJ usage argued against this for most clonotypes. Compared with coincidental sharing between unrelated individuals, out-of-frame TCR alpha sequences shared between twins had an excess of sequences with low generation probability. A weaker excess of twin sharing was found in beta out-of-frame sequences because the signal-to-noise ratio was lowered by fewer shared sequences. Abundant cord blood beta clonotypes had fewer insertions, young adult naive repertoires showed a similar but weaker trend, and memory repertoires showed no such trend.

These data also featured in a second study, about yellow fever vaccine responses in identical twins. As the second publication notes: The authors reported that the T cell response to vaccination in identical twins appeared partly convergent and partly personalized. In identical twins, the study followed T cell clones that responded to the vaccine with precision.

The source material was PBMCs. The clonotype was recovered from a woman under 30 in good health. The chain couples TRBV14 to TRBJ1-2; the D gene assignment is ambiguous. At the DNA level, the sequence is TGTGCCAGCAGCCAAGATCGCGTACTCCCCCAAGGCTACACCTTC. Its translation is CASSQDRVLPQGYTF. Joined to the reference TRBV14 and TRBJ1-2 proteins, this CDR3 gives the full variable domain: EAGVTQFPSHSVIEKGQTVTLRCDPISGHDNLYWYRRVMGKEIKFLLHFVKESKQDESGMPNNRFLAERTGGTYSTLKVQPAELEDSGVYFCASSQDRVLPQGYTFGSGTRLTVV.